This TCR beta chain was captured in a study of cytomegalovirus exposure and HLA in healthy donors. The PCR employed 60 Vbeta primers together with 13 Jbeta primers. Here immunoSEQ multiplex PCR was the method, and the copy in TCRdb shows in-frame clones only, minus some. The repertoire includes under 250,000 clones, more than 60% of them detected once, and 1.7% sits in the top ten. The CDR3 runs 14 residues. Germline CDR1 MNHNS, CDR2 SASEGT. With V trimmed by 6 bases and J by 2 bases, 6 bases remained unmatched. Study conclusions and caveats: It was in a later analysis that TCR association rates were seen to vary by HLA locus, highest for DRB1 and lowest for HLA-C. In a later analysis, donors in an Asian-associated ancestry cluster reportedly had fewer N-insertions in productive TCRs than the cohort mean.

With regard to this clone: Its specificity is unknown.

The source material was PBMCs. The receptor was derived from a man between 50 and 59 years old in good health and CMV-seronegative. This chain joins TRBV6-1 and TRBJ1-2; 7 positions agree with TRBD1. CDR3 sequence reads: CASRKQQGNYGYTF. CDR3 bases: TGTGCCAGCAGGAAACAACAGGGGAACTATGGCTACACCTTC.